The TCR beta chain under discussion was sequenced for a study of blood T cell repertoires in COVID-19. Study in general: Researchers got acute and convalescent COVID-19 samples from the United States, Italy and Spain. T cells, B-cell-depleted T cells, or PBMCs provided the cDNA or gDNA that served as material.

Assay: immunoSEQ multiplex PCR; the TCRdb copy retains only in-frame clones and omits some. The sample has under 300,000 clones; roughly 88% are singletons. The ends lost 7 bases at V and 7 bases at J; junction bases unmatched: 11. Germline V gene lookup returns CDR1 LNHDA and CDR2 SQIVND (reference sequence). The CDR3 is made up of 15 amino acids. Sequencing used peripheral blood. The receptor's source is a woman in her thirties with active or convalescent COVID-19. This sequence joins TRBV19 and TRBJ1-2; 11 nucleotides align to TRBD1. CDR3 nucleotide sequence: TGTGCCAGTACTCCGGGAGGACAGGGGGCCCGTGGCTACACCTTC. Protein sequence: CASTPGGQGARGYTF.